This T cell receptor beta chain was found in a study of Ad26.COV2.S vaccination and SARS-CoV-2 variants. Study-level information: Donor got 5x10^10 or 1x10^11 viral particles of Ad26.COV2.S.

Repertoires were generated with immunoSEQ multiplex PCR, while TCRdb's copy carries only in-frame clones and drops some. The sample consists of around 420,000 clones, 70% to 90% of them appearing once. Regarding treatment: some 20 received Ad26.COV2.S at low or high dose, single or two shots; about 5 received placebo; per-sample allocation not given. It was on day 63 after the first vaccine or placebo injection that samples were taken. The receptor's source is a person aged 18-65 years who received the Ad26.COV2.S COVID-19 vaccine or a placebo. The starting material was peripheral blood, obtained in a trial of Ad26.COV2.S vaccine versus placebo.

Here the CDR3 DNA reads TGTGCCAGCAGCAAAGGTGAATTGAGTTTTGGAACTAATGAAAAACTGTTTTTT. Encoded protein: CASSKGELSFGTNEKLFF. The chain couples TRBV21-1 to TRBJ1-4. TRBV21-1 is tagged as a pseudogene. This CDR3 is built from 18 residues.